The source of this T cell receptor (beta chain) is a study of chemoradiotherapy in HPV16-positive cancers. The CDR3 length is 17 residues. Looked up from germline, CDR1 is SNHLY and CDR2 is FYNNEI. J was trimmed by 7 bases and V by 5 bases; bases with no gene match: 12. Assay used: immunoSEQ multiplex PCR; TCRdb lists only in-frame clones, some missing. The sample lists roughly 24,000 clones; roughly 90% were seen once. J is TRBJ1-4 and V is TRBV2, with TRBD1 matching over 11 bases. This receptor was taken from a human donor with HPV-associated anogenital cancer. Source: blood, taken from a patient who underwent chemoradiotherapy. The CDR3 protein is CASSYGQGAGLGEKLFF. For the CDR3, the DNA is TGTGCCAGCAGTTATGGACAGGGGGCCGGATTGGGTGAAAAACTGTTTTTT.